The 20 T cell receptor beta chains below were found in one sample sequenced in a study of shared clonotypes between healthy human individuals. The repertoire was sequenced with immunoSEQ multiplex PCR; TCRdb's copy has only in-frame clones and lacks some. The sample lists some 2,100,000 clones, around 95% occurring once. Sequenced input: naive CD4+ T cells sorted from blood. Subset given: CD45RA+ positively selected. These receptors all come from a man aged 18 to 29 in good health.

The chain combines TRBV12-5 with TRBJ1-4; D gene unclear. The CDR3 contains 13 residues. Germline CDR1 LGHNT, CDR2 FRNRAP. V dropped 2 bases and J dropped 12 bases, with 13 bases sitting between them. The DNA for the CDR3 is TGTGCTAGTGGTTTGACATCTCCTAGAGAACTGTTTTTT. Its translation: CASGLTSPRELFF.

The gene calls are TRBV27 and TRBJ1-2; 9 positions match TRBD1. This CDR3 spans 15 amino acids. Trimming at V came to 5 bases and at J to 0 bases, leaving 4 bases not matched to a gene. The germline V gene encodes CDR1 MNHEY and CDR2 SMNVEV (reference sequence). CDR3 sequence (DNA): TGTGCCAGCAGTCCATGGGACAGGGCTAACTATGGCTACACCTTC. Amino acids: CASSPWDRANYGYTF.

This rearrangement joins TRBV19 to TRBJ1-5, with D perhaps TRBD1 (6 bases). The CDR3 has 15 residues. V dropped 4 bases and J dropped 5 bases, with 15 bases sitting between them. Germline loops: CDR1 LNHDA, CDR2 SQIVND (reference sequence). The CDR3 bases are TGTGCCAGTAGTACAACCTGGGGGGGGCATCAGCCCCAGCATTTT. Translating gives CASSTTWGGHQPQHF. Full variable domain (missing parts from reference TRBV19 and TRBJ1-5): DGGITQSPKYLFRKEGQNVTLSCEQNLNHDAMYWYRQDPGQGLRLIYYSQIVNDFQKGDIAEGYSVSREKKESFPLTVTSAQKNPTAFYLCASSTTWGGHQPQHFGDGTRLSIL.

Here the CDR3 DNA reads TGTGCCAGCAGTCGGGACAGGGCGGGCTATGGCTACACCTTC. Protein: CASSRDRAGYGYTF. The chain links TRBV2 to TRBJ1-2; TRBD1 agrees at 9 bases. The CDR3 covers 14 residues. Germline CDR1 is SNHLY and CDR2 is FYNNEI. The V gene end was trimmed by 5 bases and the J gene end by 4 bases; junction bases not matched to a gene: 5.

The V call is TRBV9, the J call TRBJ2-7; TRBD2 matches 7 bases. This CDR3 region has 15 residues. V was pared by 0 bases and J by 2 bases, with 5 bases of the junction left unmatched. Germline CDR1 and CDR2: SGDLS and YYNGEE. The CDR3 nucleotides are TGTGCCAGCAGCGTAGCGGCGGGAGTAGCCTACGAGCAGTACTTC. It specifies CASSVAAGVAYEQYF.

The chain uses TRBV6-1 and TRBJ1-6, with D maybe TRBD1 (5 bases). Trimming removed 10 bases from V and 9 bases from J, with 10 bases in between. Germline V gene data show CDR1 as MNHNS and CDR2 as SASEGT. The CDR3 is made up of 11 amino acids. For the CDR3, the DNA is TGTGCCACTGGGGGGGTTTCACCCCTCCACTTT. It is translated as CATGGVSPLHF.

The V and J genes are TRBV6-5 and TRBJ1-1; D is unresolved. The germline V gene has CDR1 MNHEY and CDR2 SVGAGI. The V and J ends lost 5 bases and 7 bases respectively, with 11 bases between them. This CDR3 is built from 12 residues. The CDR3 DNA sequence: TGTGCCAGCAGTAGGTGGTACGGTGAAGCTTTCTTT. This translates into CASSRWYGEAFF.

The V call is TRBV5-1, the J call TRBJ2-2; D could derive from TRBD1 or TRBD2 (5 bases each). Germline V lookup: CDR1 SGHRS, CDR2 YFSETQ. The CDR3 consists of 14 residues. The V end was cut by 6 bases, the J end by 6 bases, with 15 bases between. The CDR3 loop is CASTPTKGPGELFF. CDR3 in DNA: TGCGCCAGCACCCCCACAAAGGGACCCGGGGAGCTGTTTTTT. The full variable domain, its missing parts supplied by reference TRBV5-1 and TRBJ2-2, is KAGVTQTPRYLIKTRGQQVTLSCSPISGHRSVSWYQQTPGQGLQFLFEYFSETQRNKGNFPGRFSGRQFSNSRSEMNVSTLELGDSALYLCASTPTKGPGELFFGEGSRLTVL.

This clone was seen only once. The chain uses TRBV7-2 and TRBJ2-3; 13 nucleotides agree with TRBD2. The CDR3 consists of 19 residues. J was trimmed by 6 bases and V by 4 bases; bases with no gene match: 16. The germline CDR1 and CDR2 sequences are SGHTA and FQGNSA. CDR3 coding DNA: TGTGCCAGCAGCTCCAGACTAGCGGGAGGCCCTACCCACACTGATACGCAGTATTTT. This encodes CASSSRLAGGPTHTDTQYF.

As regards this clone: This sample also contains other DNA sequences that code for the same CDR3. This chain connects TRBV7-2 to TRBJ2-5; 7 bases are shared with TRBD2. The V gene end was trimmed by 1 base and the J gene end by 4 bases; junction bases not matched to a gene: 6. Germline-derived CDR1 and CDR2 are SGHTA and FQGNSA. The CDR3 has 15 amino acids. The CDR3: CASSLGGRARETQYF. The CDR3 DNA is TGTGCCAGCAGCTTAGGGGGGAGGGCCAGAGAGACCCAGTACTTC. The whole variable domain, remainder taken from reference TRBV7-2 and TRBJ2-5, is GAGVSQSPSNKVTEKGKDVELRCDPISGHTALYWYRQSLGQGLEFLIYFQGNSAPDKSGLPSDRFSAERTGGSVSTLTIQRTQQEDSAVYLCASSLGGRARETQYFGPGTRLLVL.

V usage is TRBV7-3 and J usage is TRBJ1-1; D unclear. Trimming cost V 5 bases and J 6 bases, with 10 bases left between them. Looked up from germline, CDR1 is SGHTA and CDR2 is FQGTGA. This CDR3 region has 12 residues. The CDR3: CASSPGLSEAFF. The CDR3 nucleotides read TGTGCCAGCAGCCCCGGGTTATCTGAAGCTTTCTTT.

V usage is TRBV13 and J usage is TRBJ1-2; 9 bases align to TRBD1. The CDR3 is 15 residues long. Losses at the gene ends were 3 bases for V and 6 bases for J; bases not matched to a gene: 8. Germline V gene lookup returns CDR1 PRHDT and CDR2 FYEKMQ (reference sequence). The CDR3 protein is CASSLGDRVKNGYTF. The CDR3 bases are TGTGCCAGCAGCTTGGGGGACAGGGTGAAGAATGGCTACACCTTC.

The table lists this clone with a few counts. At the DNA level, this CDR3 is encoded by other sequences in the same sample as well. This chain uses TRBV6-5 with TRBJ2-7; 12 bases map to TRBD1. This CDR3 has 15 amino acids. Trimming removed 2 bases from V and 4 bases from J; junction bases left unmatched: 3. Germline-derived CDR1 and CDR2 are MNHEY and SVGAGI. The CDR3 sequence is CASSYGGQGAYEQYF. CDR3 DNA sequence: TGTGCCAGCAGTTACGGGGGACAGGGGGCTTACGAGCAGTACTTC.

The CDR3 DNA reads as TGTGCCAGCGGGAGGGCCGCCGAGACCCAGTACTTC. Its protein is CASGRAAETQYF. The gene calls are TRBV7-2 and TRBJ2-5; 7 nucleotides line up with TRBD2. Germline V CDR1 and CDR2: SGHTA, FQGNSA. The CDR3 loop spans 12 amino acids. With V trimmed by 8 bases and J by 5 bases, 5 bases remained unmatched.

A few counts support this clone. This sample includes further DNA sequences coding for the same CDR3. CDR3: CAWTTGVGNTIYF. The CDR3 DNA reads as TGTGCCTGGACGACAGGGGTTGGAAACACCATATATTTT. The chain couples TRBV30 to TRBJ1-3; 8 bases map to TRBD1. This CDR3 is built from 13 residues. CDR1 is GTSNPN and CDR2 is SVGIG in the germline V gene (reference sequence). V gave up 4 bases and J gave up 3 bases; unmatched junction bases: 2.

The CDR3 coding sequence is TGTGCCAGCAGCCCGAAGGATACGCAGTATTTT. Translating it yields CASSPKDTQYF. This chain joins TRBV7-8 and TRBJ2-3; no reliable D call. The CDR3 length is 11 residues. Trimming stripped 5 bases from V and 6 bases from J, with 6 bases between. Germline CDR1 is SGHVS and CDR2 is FQNEAQ.

This chain connects TRBV25-1 to TRBJ2-7; 8 bases map to TRBD1. Germline trimming cut 3 bases from V and 4 bases from J; bases unmatched to any gene: 5. Germline CDR1 and CDR2: MGHDK and SYGVNS. The CDR3 spans 14 residues. The CDR3 reads CASSDGQGPYEQYF. As DNA, the CDR3 is TGTGCCAGCAGTGACGGACAGGGTCCTTACGAGCAGTACTTC.

With regard to this clone: The sample has other DNA sequences that encode this CDR3 too. The rearrangement links TRBV5-1 to TRBJ1-6; 9 bases fit TRBD1. The CDR3 sequence is 15 residues long. With V trimmed by 4 bases and J by 8 bases, 7 bases remained unmatched. Germline values: CDR1 SGHRS, CDR2 YFSETQ. The CDR3 sequence: CASSLGTGTDSPLHF. As DNA, the CDR3 is TGCGCCAGCAGCCTAGGGACAGGGACGGATTCACCCCTCCACTTT.

Worth noting for this clone: Additional DNA sequences in this sample encode the identical CDR3. The chain employs TRBV7-3 and TRBJ2-1; a possible D gene is TRBD2 (5 bases). Trimming removed 5 bases at V and 9 bases at J, with 11 bases between. Germline V gene lookup returns CDR1 SGHTA and CDR2 FQGTGA. The CDR3 sequence is 12 residues long. CDR3 in amino acids: CASSPLRGEQFF. As DNA, the CDR3 is TGTGCCAGCAGCCCCCTCCGGGGTGAGCAGTTCTTC.

The V gene is TRBV5-1, the J gene TRBJ2-7; 8 nucleotides match TRBD1. The CDR3 loop spans 18 amino acids. Germline CDR1 is SGHRS and CDR2 is YFSETQ. J lost 0 bases, V lost 4 bases, and 15 bases had no gene match. This CDR3 is CASSKGTGPNPFSYEQYF. The CDR3, as DNA: TGCGCCAGCAGCAAGGGGACAGGTCCCAACCCTTTCTCCTACGAGCAGTACTTC. The entire variable domain, with the rest obtained from reference TRBV5-1 and TRBJ2-7, is as follows: KAGVTQTPRYLIKTRGQQVTLSCSPISGHRSVSWYQQTPGQGLQFLFEYFSETQRNKGNFPGRFSGRQFSNSRSEMNVSTLELGDSALYLCASSKGTGPNPFSYEQYFGPGTRLTVT.